This TCR beta chain was observed in a study of control samples from healthy donors and cancer patients. Data came from immunoSEQ multiplex PCR; TCRdb stores just in-frame clones and leaves some out. The data hold about 220,000 clones, with roughly 94% observed a single time. Sequences were obtained from blood. The source is a man over 45 in good health.

The chain's CDR3 is CASSLGEHEQYV. The CDR3 DNA follows: TGTGCCAGCAGCTTAGGCGAGCACGAGCAGTACGTC. This chain links TRBV5-5 with TRBJ2-7, with no clear D. The CDR3 extends over 12 amino acids. V was pared by 2 bases and J by 5 bases, with 8 bases between. Germline CDR1 reads SGHKS; CDR2 reads YYEKEE (reference sequence).